Reported below is one T cell receptor (beta chain). The antigen is undetermined. V shed 0 bases, J shed 9 bases, and the junction held 11 bases outside the gene matches. In germline, CDR1 is GTSNPN, CDR2 SVGIG (reference sequence). This CDR3 comprises 15 residues. This entry is derived from a study of beta chain features in type 1 diabetes. Study-level background: In all, around 99 million sorted cells from all samples were analyzed. Study-wide points: Here, the possible influence of HLA type (on TCRB rearrangement) remained unresolved. Among all four CD4+ subsets, Type 1 diabetes patients had TCRB CDR3s that were moderately but significantly shorter.

Expressed TCRB transcripts got sequenced, as all isolated RNA was reverse transcribed. TCRdb keeps only in-frame clones here, not all; method: immunoSEQ multiplex PCR. Here the sample spans hundreds of thousands of clones, 11% to 15% being singletons. Sorted populations all exceeded 95% purity. Sequencing was performed on naive CD4+ T cells from blood. This TCR was sampled from a young man with type 1 diabetes. The chain is built from TRBV30 and TRBJ2-7; 10 nucleotides line up with TRBD1. The CDR3 region has the DNA TGTGCCTGGAGTGTACGGGGGGACAGGGGTAAGGTGCAGTACTTC. As protein: CAWSVRGDRGKVQYF. Full variable domain (rest looked up from reference TRBV30 and TRBJ2-7): SQTIHQWPATLVQPVGSPLSLECTVEGTSNPNLYWYRQAAGRGLQLLFYSVGIGQISSEVPQNLSASRPQDRQFILSSKKLLLSDSGFYLCAWSVRGDRGKVQYFGPGTRLTVT.